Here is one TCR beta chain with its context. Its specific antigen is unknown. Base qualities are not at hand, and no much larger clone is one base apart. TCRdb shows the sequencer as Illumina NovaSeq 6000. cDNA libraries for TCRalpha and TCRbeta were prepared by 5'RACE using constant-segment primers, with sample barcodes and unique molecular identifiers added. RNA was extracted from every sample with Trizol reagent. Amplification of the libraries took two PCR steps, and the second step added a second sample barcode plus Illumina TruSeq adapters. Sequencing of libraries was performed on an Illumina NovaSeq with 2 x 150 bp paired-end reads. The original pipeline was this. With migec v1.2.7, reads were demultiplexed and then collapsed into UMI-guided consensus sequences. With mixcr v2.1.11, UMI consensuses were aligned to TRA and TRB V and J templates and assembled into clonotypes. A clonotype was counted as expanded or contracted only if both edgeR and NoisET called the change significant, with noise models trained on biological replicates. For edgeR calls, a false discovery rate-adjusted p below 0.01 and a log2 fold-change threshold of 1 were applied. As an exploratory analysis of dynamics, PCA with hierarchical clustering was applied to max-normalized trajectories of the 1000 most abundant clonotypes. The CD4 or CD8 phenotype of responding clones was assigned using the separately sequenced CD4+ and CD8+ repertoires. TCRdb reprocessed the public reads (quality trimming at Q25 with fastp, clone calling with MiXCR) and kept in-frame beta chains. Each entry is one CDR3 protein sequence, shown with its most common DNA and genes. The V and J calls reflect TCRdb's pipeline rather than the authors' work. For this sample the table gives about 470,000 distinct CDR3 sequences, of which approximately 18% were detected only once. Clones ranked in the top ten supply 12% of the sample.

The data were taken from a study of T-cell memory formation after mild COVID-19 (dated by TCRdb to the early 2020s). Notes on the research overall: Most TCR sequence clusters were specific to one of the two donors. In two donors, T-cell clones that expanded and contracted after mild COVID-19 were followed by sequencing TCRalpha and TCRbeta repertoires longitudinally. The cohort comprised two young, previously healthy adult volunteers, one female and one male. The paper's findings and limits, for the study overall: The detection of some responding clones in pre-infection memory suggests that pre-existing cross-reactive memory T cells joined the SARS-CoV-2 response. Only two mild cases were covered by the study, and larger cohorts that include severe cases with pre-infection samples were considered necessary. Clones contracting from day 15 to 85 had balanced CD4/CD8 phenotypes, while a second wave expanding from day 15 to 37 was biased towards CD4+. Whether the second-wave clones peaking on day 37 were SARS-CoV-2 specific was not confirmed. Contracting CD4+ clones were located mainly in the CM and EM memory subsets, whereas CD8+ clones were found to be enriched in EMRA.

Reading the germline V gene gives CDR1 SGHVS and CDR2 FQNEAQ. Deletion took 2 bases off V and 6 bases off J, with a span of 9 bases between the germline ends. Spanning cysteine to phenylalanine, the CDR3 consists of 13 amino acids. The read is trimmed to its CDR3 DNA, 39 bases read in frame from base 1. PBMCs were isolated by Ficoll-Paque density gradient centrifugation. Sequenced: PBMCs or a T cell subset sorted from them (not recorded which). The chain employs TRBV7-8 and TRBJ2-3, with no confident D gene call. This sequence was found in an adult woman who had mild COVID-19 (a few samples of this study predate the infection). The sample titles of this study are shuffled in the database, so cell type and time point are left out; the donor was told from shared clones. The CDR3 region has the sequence CASSLFGSDTQYF. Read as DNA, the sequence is TGTGCCAGCAGCTTATTTGGGTCGGATACGCAGTATTTT.